This T cell receptor beta chain was found in a study of blood T cell dynamics during melanoma immunotherapy (dated by TCRdb to about 2020). For the wider study: Patients with metastatic melanoma were treated with first-line pembrolizumab or nivolumab plus ipilimumab as standard of care in the United Kingdom. Peripheral T cell receptor repertoires of metastatic melanoma patients were profiled before and after one cycle of checkpoint inhibitor therapy to find early correlates of response. Consecutive patients formed a training cohort, and a further independent group of patients from the same centre was pooled into an external validation set.

For every cfDNA sample, a fixed 40 ng of plasma cell-free DNA was loaded. Following the manufacturer instructions, the immunoSEQ TCRb Assay kit was used to amplify TCR beta CDR3 sequences from genomic DNA. The KAPA Library Quantification Kit for Illumina platforms was used to quantify pooled libraries by qPCR. Pooled libraries were sequenced on an Illumina NextSeq 500, clustered at roughly 0.55-1.1 pM. Regarding the original processing steps: TCR data were analyzed with immunoSEQ ANALYZER and the R LymphoSeq package. A rearrangement efficiency score was calculated as productive divided by the sum of productive and non-productive CDR3 sequences. Within each patient, timepoints were compared pairwise for clonality, measured with the Gini coefficient, and for diversity, measured with the Renyi index at alpha=1. Clonal relatedness used an edit distance of 3, and repertoire similarity used the Bhattacharyya coefficient, both computed in LymphoSeq. To classify response, a linear discriminant analysis based on week-3 changes in clonality and diversity was built using the R MASS and caret packages. The clones in this table, taken by TCRdb from immuneACCESS, are in-frame only. Not every clone is retained; where verified, under half of the shortfall comes from an unresolved V gene, and the cause of the rest is unknown. The V and J calls and the clone size are those of that table, but D and trimming were determined from the DNA. Here the sample has more than 1,000 clones; under 90% occur a single time. 9.7% of the sample is taken by the ten largest.

Broader findings and caveats from the paper: The change in the cfDNA rearrangement efficiency score from T0 to W3 increased in patients who achieved disease control but not in progressors, which suggests greater peripheral T cell turnover. Whether the T cell clones behind the repertoire changes were melanoma-specific or instead reflected general immune activation was something the study could not determine. The relatively small sample size was acknowledged as a potential limitation on generalization of the results.

The germline ends are 25 bases apart after V is trimmed by 4 bases and J by 6 bases. As encoded in the germline V gene, CDR1 is SGHTS while CDR2 is YDEGEE. Counted from cysteine to phenylalanine, this CDR3 has 17 amino acids. Only CDR3 DNA is held: 51 bases, read in frame from base 1. Interpreted using the paper, the time point label stands for: week 3, after first cycle of checkpoint inhibitor. Blood was sampled before treatment (T0) and at week 3 (W3), after the first cycle of checkpoint blockade. Except for two patients with rapid clinical progression, response was assessed 12 weeks after the first infusion by RECIST 1.1; disease control meant complete response, partial response or stable disease. Patients were excluded for prior systemic cancer treatment, concomitant immunosuppressant therapy or synchronous other active malignancies. Bulk PBMC and plasma cell-free DNA were both sequenced for TCR beta so that circulating cells and T cell turnover could be tracked.

Comment on this clone: No cognate antigen has been identified for it. No base quality values were provided; no much bigger clone lies one nucleotide off.

This specimen was cell-free DNA from blood, taken from a patient treated with checkpoint blockade. Read against the paper, the sample's cell subset or site label means: plasma cell-free DNA. Rearrangement joined TRBV5-8 to TRBJ1-1; the D gene assignment is ambiguous. The sequence was obtained from a human donor with melanoma. CDR3 protein: CASSPVWGSGDYAEAFF. The nucleotide sequence reads TGTGCCAGCAGCCCAGTATGGGGATCGGGAGATTACGCTGAAGCTTTCTTT.